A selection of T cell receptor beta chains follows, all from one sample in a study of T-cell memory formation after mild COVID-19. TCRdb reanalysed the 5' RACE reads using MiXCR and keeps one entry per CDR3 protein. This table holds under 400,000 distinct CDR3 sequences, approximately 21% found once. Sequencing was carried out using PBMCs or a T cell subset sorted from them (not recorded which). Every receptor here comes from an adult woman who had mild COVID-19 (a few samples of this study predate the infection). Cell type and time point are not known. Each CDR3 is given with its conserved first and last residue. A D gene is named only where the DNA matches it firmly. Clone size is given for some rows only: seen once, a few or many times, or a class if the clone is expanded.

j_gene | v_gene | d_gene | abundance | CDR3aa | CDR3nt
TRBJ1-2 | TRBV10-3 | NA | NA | CAISADNSGLGYTF | TGTGCCATCAGTGCGGATAATAGTGGACTTGGCTACACCTTC
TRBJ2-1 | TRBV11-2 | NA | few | CASSHSISEQFF | TGTGCCAGCAGCCATTCTATTAGTGAGCAGTTCTTC
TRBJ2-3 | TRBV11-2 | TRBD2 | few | CASSLRLASGGRVTQYF | TGTGCCAGCAGCTTAAGGTTGGCTAGCGGGGGAAGGGTGACGCAGTATTTT
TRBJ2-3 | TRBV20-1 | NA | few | CSARLGTDTQYF | TGCAGTGCTCGCCTTGGAACAGATACGCAGTATTTT
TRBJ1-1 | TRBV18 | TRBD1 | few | CASLKGQGTEAFF | TGTGCCAGCTTAAAAGGACAGGGTACTGAAGCTTTCTTT
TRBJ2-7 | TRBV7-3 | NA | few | CATRGSEHEQYF | TGTGCCACCAGGGGTTCCGAGCACGAGCAGTACTTC
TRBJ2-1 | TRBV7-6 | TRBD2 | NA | CASSSQPPPSGGRDEQFF | TGTGCCAGCAGCTCCCAGCCACCCCCTAGCGGGGGTAGGGATGAGCAGTTCTTC
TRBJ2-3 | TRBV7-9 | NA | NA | CASSGWGSSTDTQYF | TGTGCCAGCAGTGGGTGGGGCTCTAGCACAGATACGCAGTATTTT
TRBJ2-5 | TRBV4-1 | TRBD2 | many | CASSQGGGNWETQYF | TGCGCCAGCAGCCAAGGCGGGGGGAATTGGGAGACCCAGTACTTC
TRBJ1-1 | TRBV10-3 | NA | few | CATNQGAETEAFF | TGTGCCACCAATCAGGGAGCTGAAACTGAAGCTTTCTTT
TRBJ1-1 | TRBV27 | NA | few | CASSYGAFNTEAFF | TGTGCCAGCAGCTACGGGGCCTTCAACACTGAAGCTTTCTTT
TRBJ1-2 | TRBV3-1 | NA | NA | CASSVEGSRGGGYTF | TGTGCCAGCAGCGTGGAAGGGTCCAGGGGTGGTGGCTACACCTTC
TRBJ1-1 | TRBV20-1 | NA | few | CSATRTVVEAFF | TGCAGTGCTACAAGGACGGTGGTTGAAGCTTTCTTT
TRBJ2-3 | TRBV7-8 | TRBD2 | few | CASTFRLARGTDTQYF | TGTGCCAGTACTTTCAGACTAGCGCGGGGGACAGATACGCAGTATTTT
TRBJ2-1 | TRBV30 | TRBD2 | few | CAWSDGGLAVEQFF | TGTGCCTGGAGTGACGGAGGACTAGCCGTTGAGCAGTTCTTC
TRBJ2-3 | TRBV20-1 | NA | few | CSATGTPGTDTQYF | TGCAGTGCTACCGGGACCCCGGGCACAGATACGCAGTATTTT
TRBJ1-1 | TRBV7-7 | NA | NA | CASSFLPGTEAFF | TGTGCTAGCAGCTTCCTGCCTGGGACTGAAGCTTTCTTT
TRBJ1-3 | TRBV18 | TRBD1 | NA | CASSPTGGSGNTIYF | TGTGCCAGCTCACCTACAGGGGGCTCTGGAAACACCATATATTTT
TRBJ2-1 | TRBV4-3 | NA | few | CASSQEGVGYNEQFF | TGCGCCAGCAGCCAAGAAGGGGTTGGTTACAATGAGCAGTTCTTC
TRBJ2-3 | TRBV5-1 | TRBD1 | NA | CASRADRARDTQYF | TGCGCCAGCCGCGCGGACAGGGCAAGGGATACGCAGTATTTT
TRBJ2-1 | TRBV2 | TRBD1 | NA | CASSVGLQGAFEQFF | TGTGCCAGCAGTGTAGGGCTACAGGGGGCTTTCGAGCAGTTCTTC
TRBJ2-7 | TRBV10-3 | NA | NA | CAISGTTYEQYF | TGTGCCATCAGTGGGACAACCTACGAGCAGTACTTC